This is a list of T cell receptor beta chains from one sample in a study of CD8 T cells in Susac syndrome. TCRdb re-derived calls from the immunoSEQ multiplex PCR reads in MiXCR, one entry per CDR3 protein. The data hold roughly 150,000 distinct CDR3 sequences, with 90% to 95% observed a single time. Specimen: CD4+ T cells from PBMCs. Receptor source: a human donor in good health. The CDR3 runs from the conserved cysteine through the conserved F or W. D genes are given only for firm matches. The size field is filled for only some rows; it gives once, few, many or a size class.

v_call	j_call	clone_size	d_call	cdr3_nt	cdr3_aa
TRBV19	TRBJ1-5	NA	NA	TGTGCCAGTAGTATTTCCGGATCCTATCAGCCCCAGCATTTT	CASSISGSYQPQHF
TRBV20-1	TRBJ1-2	once	TRBD1	TGCAGTGCTAGAGAATTTTCGGGACAGTTCAATGGCTACACCTTC	CSAREFSGQFNGYTF
TRBV7-2	TRBJ1-5	NA	NA	TGTGCCAGCAGCTTTGCGGGTGGGAATCAGCCCCAGCATTTT	CASSFAGGNQPQHF
TRBV7-2	TRBJ1-2	NA	NA	TGTGCCAGCAGCTTAGGACCTCCGGGAAGCTATGGCTACACCTTC	CASSLGPPGSYGYTF
TRBV6-1	TRBJ2-5	NA	NA	TGTGCCAGCCTCCAAGAGACCCAGTACTTC	CASLQETQYF
TRBV7-9	TRBJ2-7	NA	NA	TGTGCCAGCCGTTCTACGGGAGTGAAAGGGTACGAGCAGTACTTC	CASRSTGVKGYEQYF
TRBV5-6	TRBJ2-1	NA	TRBD2	TGTGCCAGCAGCTTGGCTTGGGGACTAGCAGCCGATGAGCAGTTCTTC	CASSLAWGLAADEQFF
TRBV7-9	TRBJ1-1	NA	NA	TGTGCCAGCAGCTTAGGAGTTATGGCTCAAAGGGACACTGAAGCTTTCTTT	CASSLGVMAQRDTEAFF
TRBV20-1	TRBJ2-5	NA	TRBD2	TGCAGTACCGGACTAGCGGGAGCGGGGGAGACCCAGTACTTC	CSTGLAGAGETQYF
TRBV2	TRBJ2-3	once	TRBD1	TGTGCCAGCAGTGAAGGGACAGGCGCAGATACGCAGTATTTT	CASSEGTGADTQYF
TRBV9	TRBJ2-2	NA	TRBD2	TGTGCCAGCAGCGTTCGACTAGCGGGGAACACCGGGGAGCTGTTTTTT	CASSVRLAGNTGELFF
TRBV20-1	TRBJ2-7	NA	NA	TGCAGTGCTAGACCCCCCGAAGGGCAGTACTTC	CSARPPEGQYF
TRBV7-9	TRBJ2-3	few	NA	TGTGCCAGCAGCTTCGACACAGATACGCAGTATTTT	CASSFDTDTQYF
TRBV29-1	TRBJ1-1	NA	NA	TGCAGCGTTGAACCTCGCGGGGGGGCGAACACTGAAGCTTTCTTT	CSVEPRGGANTEAFF
TRBV7-2	TRBJ2-2	once	NA	TGTGCCAGCAGCTGGTTCGGGGAGCTGTTTTTT	CASSWFGELFF
TRBV5-1	TRBJ2-7	NA	TRBD2	TGCGCCAGCAGCTTGGGGGGACTAGCCTACGAGCAGTACTTC	CASSLGGLAYEQYF
TRBV20-1	TRBJ2-3	NA	TRBD2	TGCAGTGCTAGAGGCACTCCCGGAGCGGGAGTGGTTACGCAGTATTTT	CSARGTPGAGVVTQYF
TRBV5-1	TRBJ1-4	NA	TRBD1	TGCGCCAGCAGCTTCGGGACAGGGGGAGAAAAACTGTTTTTT	CASSFGTGGEKLFF
TRBV28	TRBJ1-1	NA	NA	TGTGCCAGCAGTTTATCCGAGAGGAGGACTGAAGCTTTCTTT	CASSLSERRTEAFF
TRBV29-1	TRBJ2-3	NA	TRBD1	TGCAGCGCAACCGGGACAGGGGGCGCGGATACGCAGTATTTT	CSATGTGGADTQYF
TRBV6-5	TRBJ2-3	NA	TRBD1	TGTGCCAGCAGGCTCAGGGGGCTAAGGGATACGCAGTATTTT	CASRLRGLRDTQYF
TRBV28	TRBJ1-2	NA	NA	TGTGCCAGCAGTTTATCAGGGACCTATGGCTACACCTTC	CASSLSGTYGYTF
TRBV12-3/TRBV12-4	TRBJ1-3	once	TRBD1	TGTGCCAGCAGTCGGGCGGACAGGGGTGCTGGAAACACCATATATTTT	CASSRADRGAGNTIYF
TRBV6-5	TRBJ2-7	NA	TRBD1	TGTGCCAGCAGTTCCGGGACAGCATACTACGAGCAGTACTTC	CASSSGTAYYEQYF
TRBV7-2	TRBJ2-7	once	TRBD1	TGTGCCAGCAGCTTTGGGACAGGGGGCAGATCGCAGTACTTC	CASSFGTGGRSQYF
TRBV24-1	TRBJ2-5	NA	NA	TGTGCCACCAGTGATCCACGTGGGGCAGAGACCCAGTACTTC	CATSDPRGAETQYF
TRBV3-1	TRBJ2-1	NA	TRBD1	TGTGCCAGCAGCCAGAACAGGGGTTCCTACAATGAGCAGTTCTTC	CASSQNRGSYNEQFF
TRBV2	TRBJ2-7	NA	NA	TGTGCCAGCGGTGGCAGGCCCTACGAGCAGTACTTC	CASGGRPYEQYF
TRBV7-2	TRBJ2-7	NA	NA	TGTGCCAACAGCTTAAGCAGAGGAAACGAGCAGTACTTC	CANSLSRGNEQYF
TRBV18	TRBJ2-2	NA	TRBD2	TGTGCCAGCTCGTTCCGGGGACTACCCGGGGAGCTGTTTTTT	CASSFRGLPGELFF
TRBV29-1	TRBJ1-1	NA	NA	TGCAGCGTCCGAAGGGGGTTGGAAACTGAAGCTTTCTTT	CSVRRGLETEAFF
TRBV20-1	TRBJ2-7	NA	NA	TGCAGTGCTAGACCCGGACAGGGAGGGTACGAGCAGTACTTC	CSARPGQGGYEQYF
TRBV20-1	TRBJ1-4	NA	NA	TGCAGTGCTAGAGATGGGAGCGAAGGAAAACTGTTTTTT	CSARDGSEGKLFF
TRBV10-3	TRBJ2-7	NA	NA	TGTGCCATCACCCCTGACTACTCCTACGAGCAGTACTTC	CAITPDYSYEQYF
TRBV2	TRBJ2-5	NA	NA	TGTGCCAGTTTGTTAGACGGACGGTCGGGAGAGACCCAGTACTTC	CASLLDGRSGETQYF
TRBV27	TRBJ2-5	NA	NA	TGTGCCAGCAGTTTATCGAAGGGATGGACCCAGTACTTC	CASSLSKGWTQYF
TRBV7-9	TRBJ2-2	once	TRBD2	TGTGCCAGCAGCTTAGCGTGGCTAGCGGGCAACACCGGGGAGCTGTTTTTT	CASSLAWLAGNTGELFF
TRBV24-1	TRBJ2-2	NA	TRBD1	TGTGCCACCAGTGGGACAGGGTCCACCGGGGAGCTGTTTTTT	CATSGTGSTGELFF
TRBV5-4	TRBJ2-1	NA	TRBD2	TGTGCCAGCAGCACAGGGACTAGCTACAATGAGCAGTTCTTC	CASSTGTSYNEQFF
TRBV4-3	TRBJ2-3	NA	NA	TGCGCCAGCAGCCAAGGTGCACTTTCGGCAGATACGCAGTATTTT	CASSQGALSADTQYF
TRBV10-1	TRBJ2-2	NA	NA	TGCGCCAGCAGCGGGGCTACTCCGGCCGGGGAGCTGTTTTTT	CASSGATPAGELFF
TRBV6-5	TRBJ1-4	NA	NA	TGTGCCAGCAGTTACTCGGTCGGAGAATGGGAACTGTTTTTT	CASSYSVGEWELFF
TRBV3-1	TRBJ2-7	once	TRBD1	TGTGCCAGCAGCCGTACCGGGACAGCCAGGGAGCAGTACTTC	CASSRTGTAREQYF
TRBV12-3/TRBV12-4	TRBJ2-1	once	TRBD2	TGTGCCAGCAGCGTGGGGACTAGCGGGAGTCGGGTGCTCTTC	CASSVGTSGSRVLF
TRBV27	TRBJ1-4	once	NA	TGTGCCAGCAGTTTCCGCAGGGACAATGAAAAACTGTTTTTT	CASSFRRDNEKLFF
TRBV19	TRBJ2-3	once	NA	TGTGCCAGTAGTATACGGGGCCTTAGCACAGATACGCAGTATTTT	CASSIRGLSTDTQYF
TRBV4-3	TRBJ1-4	NA	NA	TGCGCCAGCAGTCCCCGGTCACGGTTGAATGAAAAACTGTTTTTT	CASSPRSRLNEKLFF
TRBV7-2	TRBJ2-2	NA	NA	TGTGCCAGCAGCTTAGCAGGGCAATTCACCGGGGAGCTGTTTTTT	CASSLAGQFTGELFF
TRBV6-1	TRBJ1-5	once	TRBD1	TGTGCCAGCAGTGCTCCGGGACAGGGGGCCCCCAATCAGCCCCAGCATTTT	CASSAPGQGAPNQPQHF
TRBV3-1	TRBJ1-2	NA	NA	TGTGCCAGCAGCCCCGGGGGGGGCCTAGCTAACTATGGCTACACCTTC	CASSPGGGLANYGYTF